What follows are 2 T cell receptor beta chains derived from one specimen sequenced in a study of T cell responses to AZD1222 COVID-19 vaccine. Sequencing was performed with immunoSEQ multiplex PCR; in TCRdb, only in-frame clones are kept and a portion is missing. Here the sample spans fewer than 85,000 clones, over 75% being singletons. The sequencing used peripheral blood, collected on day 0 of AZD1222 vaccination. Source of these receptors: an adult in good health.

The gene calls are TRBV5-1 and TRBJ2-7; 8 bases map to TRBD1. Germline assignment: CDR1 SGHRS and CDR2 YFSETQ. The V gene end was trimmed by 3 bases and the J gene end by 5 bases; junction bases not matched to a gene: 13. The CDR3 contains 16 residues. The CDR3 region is CASSYLSGQGNHEQYF. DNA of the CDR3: TGCGCCAGCAGCTATCTTTCTGGACAGGGTAACCACGAGCAGTACTTC.

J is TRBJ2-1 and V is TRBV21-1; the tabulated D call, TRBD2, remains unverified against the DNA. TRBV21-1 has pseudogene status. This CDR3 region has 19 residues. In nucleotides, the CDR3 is TGTGCCAGCAGCAAGGTTTGCCGCCGCCCTCGCGGTATATTCAATGAGCAGTTCTTC. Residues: CASSKVCRRPRGIFNEQFF.